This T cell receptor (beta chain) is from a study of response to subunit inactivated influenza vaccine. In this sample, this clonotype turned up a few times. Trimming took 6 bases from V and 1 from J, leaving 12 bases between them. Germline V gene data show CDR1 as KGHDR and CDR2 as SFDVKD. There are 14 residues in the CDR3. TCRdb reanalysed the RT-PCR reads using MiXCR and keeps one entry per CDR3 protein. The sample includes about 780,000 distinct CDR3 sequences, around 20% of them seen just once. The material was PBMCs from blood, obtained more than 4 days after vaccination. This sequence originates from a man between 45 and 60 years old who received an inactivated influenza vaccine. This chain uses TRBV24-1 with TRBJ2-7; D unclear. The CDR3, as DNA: TGTGCCACCAGTACGACAACCGGTTCCTACGAGCAGTACTTC. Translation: CATSTTTGSYEQYF.